The source of this T cell receptor beta chain is a study of T cell responses to AZD1222 COVID-19 vaccine. As to this clone: Its target is unknown.

Points from the study as a whole: Regions 160-218 and 743-854 held dominance among vaccine-associated CD4 TCRs, which spanned spike. A reported finding is that nearly half of spike-specific TCRs target unmutated variant regions. Mostly white British, mostly female donors; authors suggested clonal diversity may be underestimated. Spike-specific TCR breadth and depth grew following two AZD1222 doses.

This CDR3 contains 12 residues. With 0 bases removed from V and 7 bases from J, the gap between germline ends came to 7 bases. Germline assignment: CDR1 SGHNT and CDR2 YYREEE (reference sequence). TCRdb's table, derived via immunoSEQ multiplex PCR, lists solely in-frame clones and lacks some. The data show tens of thousands of clones, 90% seen once. The TCR comes from an adult in good health. The V call is TRBV5-4, the J call TRBJ1-1, with D unresolved. Sample: peripheral blood, taken on day 0 of AZD1222 vaccination. The CDR3 sequence is CASSLDRLEAFF. For the CDR3, the DNA is TGTGCCAGCAGCTTGGATCGACTTGAAGCTTTCTTT. The full variable domain, in which reference TRBV5-4 and TRBJ1-1 provide the parts outside the CDR3, is ETGVTQSPTHLIKTRGQQVTLRCSSQSGHNTVSWYQQALGQGPQFIFQYYREEENGRGNFPPRFSGLQFPNYSSELNVNALELDDSALYLCASSLDRLEAFFGQGTRLTVV.